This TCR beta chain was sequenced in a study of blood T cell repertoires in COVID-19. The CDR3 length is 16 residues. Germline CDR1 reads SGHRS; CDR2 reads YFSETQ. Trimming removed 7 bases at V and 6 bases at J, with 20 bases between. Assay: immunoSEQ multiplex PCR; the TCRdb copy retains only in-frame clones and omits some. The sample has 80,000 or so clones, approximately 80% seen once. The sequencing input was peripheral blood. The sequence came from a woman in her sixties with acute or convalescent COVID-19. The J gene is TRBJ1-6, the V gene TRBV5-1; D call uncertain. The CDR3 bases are TGCGCCAGCCACTCAACAGTTGGGCAGATTAATTCACCCCTCCACTTT. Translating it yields CASHSTVGQINSPLHF.